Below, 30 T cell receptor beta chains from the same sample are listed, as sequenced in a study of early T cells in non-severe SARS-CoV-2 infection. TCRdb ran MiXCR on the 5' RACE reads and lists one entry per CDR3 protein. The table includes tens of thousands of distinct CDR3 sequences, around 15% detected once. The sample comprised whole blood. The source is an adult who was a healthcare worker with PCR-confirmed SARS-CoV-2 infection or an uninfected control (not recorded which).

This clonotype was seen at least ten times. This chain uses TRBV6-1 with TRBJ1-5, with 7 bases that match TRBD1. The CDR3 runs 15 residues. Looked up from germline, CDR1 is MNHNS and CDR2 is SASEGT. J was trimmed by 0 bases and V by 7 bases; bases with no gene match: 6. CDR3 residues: CASNTRQGSNQPQHF. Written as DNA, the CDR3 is TGTGCCAGCAATACAAGACAGGGTAGCAATCAGCCCCAGCATTTT.

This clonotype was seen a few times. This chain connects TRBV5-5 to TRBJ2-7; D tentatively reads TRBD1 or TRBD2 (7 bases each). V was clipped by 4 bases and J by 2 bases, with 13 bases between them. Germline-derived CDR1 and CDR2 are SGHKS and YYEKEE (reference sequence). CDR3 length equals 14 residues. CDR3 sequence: CASSLTGTTYEQYF. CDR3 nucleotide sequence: TGTGCCAGCAGCCTGACAGGGACTACCTACGAGCAGTACTTC.

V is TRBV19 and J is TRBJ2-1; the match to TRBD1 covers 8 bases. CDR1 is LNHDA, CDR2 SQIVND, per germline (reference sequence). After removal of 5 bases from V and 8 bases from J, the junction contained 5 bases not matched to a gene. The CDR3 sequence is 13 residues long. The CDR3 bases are TGTGCCAGTAGTCCGCAGGGGGCCTATGAGCAGTTCTTC. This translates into CASSPQGAYEQFF. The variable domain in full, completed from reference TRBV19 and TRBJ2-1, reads DGGITQSPKYLFRKEGQNVTLSCEQNLNHDAMYWYRQDPGQGLRLIYYSQIVNDFQKGDIAEGYSVSREKKESFPLTVTSAQKNPTAFYLCASSPQGAYEQFFGPGTRLTVL.

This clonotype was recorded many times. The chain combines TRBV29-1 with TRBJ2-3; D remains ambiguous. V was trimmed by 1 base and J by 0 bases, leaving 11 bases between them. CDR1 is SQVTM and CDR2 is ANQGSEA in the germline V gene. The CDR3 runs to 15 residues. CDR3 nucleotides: TGCAGCGTTGAAGCGTGGCAGTCTAGCACAGATACGCAGTATTTT. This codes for CSVEAWQSSTDTQYF.

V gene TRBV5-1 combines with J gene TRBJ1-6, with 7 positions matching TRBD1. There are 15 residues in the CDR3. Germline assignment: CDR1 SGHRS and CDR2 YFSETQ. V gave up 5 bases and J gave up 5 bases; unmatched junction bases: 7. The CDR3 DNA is TGCGCCAGCAGTACAAGGACAGGAGATAATTCACCCCTCCACTTT. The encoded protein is CASSTRTGDNSPLHF.

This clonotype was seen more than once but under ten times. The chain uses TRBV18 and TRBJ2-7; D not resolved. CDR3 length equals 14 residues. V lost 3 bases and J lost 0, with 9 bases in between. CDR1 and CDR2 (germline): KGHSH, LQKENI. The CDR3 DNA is TGTGCCAGCTCACCTGAGGTCACCTCCTACGAGCAGTACTTC. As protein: CASSPEVTSYEQYF.

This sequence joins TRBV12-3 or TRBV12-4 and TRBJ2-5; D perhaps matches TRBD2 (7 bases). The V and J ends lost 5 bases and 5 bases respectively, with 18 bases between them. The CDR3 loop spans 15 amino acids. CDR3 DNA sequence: TGTGCCAGCAGTGCCTCAAGGGGGGGGCCGGAGACCCAGTACTTC. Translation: CASSASRGGPETQYF.

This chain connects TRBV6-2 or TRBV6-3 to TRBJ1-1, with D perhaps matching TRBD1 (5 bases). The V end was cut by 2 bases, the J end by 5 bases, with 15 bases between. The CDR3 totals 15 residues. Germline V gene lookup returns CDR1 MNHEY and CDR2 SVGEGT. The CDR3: CASSYRRTLGTEAFF. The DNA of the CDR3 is TGTGCCAGCAGTTACCGGCGGACATTAGGGACTGAAGCTTTCTTT.

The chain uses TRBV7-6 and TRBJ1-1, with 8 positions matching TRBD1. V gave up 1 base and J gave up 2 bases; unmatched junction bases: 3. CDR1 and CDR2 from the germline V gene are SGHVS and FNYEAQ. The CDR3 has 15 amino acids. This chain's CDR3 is CASSLEDRANTEAFF. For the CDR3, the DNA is TGTGCCAGCAGCTTAGAGGACAGGGCAAACACTGAAGCTTTCTTT.

CDR3 protein: CAPSRRGETGELFF. CDR3 in DNA: TGTGCCCCTTCTCGCCGGGGGGAAACCGGGGAGCTGTTTTTT. V usage is TRBV7-9 and J usage is TRBJ2-2; 7 bases are a match to TRBD2. This CDR3 has 14 amino acids. Trimming at V came to 11 bases and at J to 5 bases, leaving 11 bases not matched to a gene. The V gene's germline CDR1 is SEHNR and CDR2 FQNEAQ (reference sequence).

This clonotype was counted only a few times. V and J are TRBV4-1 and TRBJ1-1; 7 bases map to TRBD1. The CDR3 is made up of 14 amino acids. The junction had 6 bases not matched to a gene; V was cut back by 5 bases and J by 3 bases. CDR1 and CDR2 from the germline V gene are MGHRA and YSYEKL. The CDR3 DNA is TGCGCCAGCAGCTTTCGGGACAGCTACACTGAAGCTTTCTTT. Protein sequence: CASSFRDSYTEAFF.

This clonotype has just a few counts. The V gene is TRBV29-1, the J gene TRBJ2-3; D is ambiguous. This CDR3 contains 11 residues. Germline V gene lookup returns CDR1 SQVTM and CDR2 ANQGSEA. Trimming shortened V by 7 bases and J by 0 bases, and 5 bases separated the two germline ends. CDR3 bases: TGCAGCGCGAGAAGCACAGATACGCAGTATTTT. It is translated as CSARSTDTQYF.

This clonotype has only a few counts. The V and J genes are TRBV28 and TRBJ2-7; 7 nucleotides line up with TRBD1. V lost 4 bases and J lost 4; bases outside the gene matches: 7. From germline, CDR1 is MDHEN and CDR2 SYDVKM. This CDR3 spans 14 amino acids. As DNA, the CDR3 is TGTGCCAGCAGTTCCCCGGGACAGACTTACGAGCAGTACTTC. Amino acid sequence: CASSSPGQTYEQYF. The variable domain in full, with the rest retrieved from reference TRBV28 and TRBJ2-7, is DVKVTQSSRYLVKRTGEKVFLECVQDMDHENMFWYRQDPGLGLRLIYFSYDVKMKEKGDIPEGYSVSREKKERFSLILESASTNQTSMYLCASSSPGQTYEQYFGPGTRLTVT.

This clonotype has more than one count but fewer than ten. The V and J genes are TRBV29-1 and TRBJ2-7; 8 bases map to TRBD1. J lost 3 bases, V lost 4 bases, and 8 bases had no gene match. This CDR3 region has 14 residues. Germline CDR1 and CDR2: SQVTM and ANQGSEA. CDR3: CSVAWTGTYYEQYF. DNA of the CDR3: TGCAGCGTTGCGTGGACAGGGACTTACTACGAGCAGTACTTC.

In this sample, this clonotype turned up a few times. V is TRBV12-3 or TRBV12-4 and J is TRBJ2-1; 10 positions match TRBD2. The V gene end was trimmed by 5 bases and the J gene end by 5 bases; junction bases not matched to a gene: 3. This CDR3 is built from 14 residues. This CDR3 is CASSPTSGNNEQFF. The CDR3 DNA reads TGTGCCAGCAGTCCCACTAGCGGGAACAATGAGCAGTTCTTC.

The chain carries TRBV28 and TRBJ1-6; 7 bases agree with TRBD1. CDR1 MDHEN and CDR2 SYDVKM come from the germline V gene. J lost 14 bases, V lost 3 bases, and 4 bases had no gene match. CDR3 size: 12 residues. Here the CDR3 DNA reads TGTGCCAGCAGTTTCAGGGGGATGGCCCTCCACTTT. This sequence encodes CASSFRGMALHF. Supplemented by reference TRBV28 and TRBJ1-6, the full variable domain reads DVKVTQSSRYLVKRTGEKVFLECVQDMDHENMFWYRQDPGLGLRLIYFSYDVKMKEKGDIPEGYSVSREKKERFSLILESASTNQTSMYLCASSFRGMALHFGNGTRLTVT.

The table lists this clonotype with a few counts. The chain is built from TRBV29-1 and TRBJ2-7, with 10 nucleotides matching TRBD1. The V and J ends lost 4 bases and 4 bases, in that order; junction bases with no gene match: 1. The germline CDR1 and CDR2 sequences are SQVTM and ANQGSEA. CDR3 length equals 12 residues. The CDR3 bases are TGCAGCGTTGGGGACAGGGGATACGAGCAGTACTTC. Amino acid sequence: CSVGDRGYEQYF.

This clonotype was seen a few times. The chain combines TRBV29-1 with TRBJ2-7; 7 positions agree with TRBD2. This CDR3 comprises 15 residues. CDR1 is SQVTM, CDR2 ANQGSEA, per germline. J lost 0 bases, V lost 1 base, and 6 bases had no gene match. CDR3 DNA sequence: TGCAGCGTTGAAGGTGGGGGACTAAGCTCCTACGAGCAGTACTTC. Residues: CSVEGGGLSSYEQYF.

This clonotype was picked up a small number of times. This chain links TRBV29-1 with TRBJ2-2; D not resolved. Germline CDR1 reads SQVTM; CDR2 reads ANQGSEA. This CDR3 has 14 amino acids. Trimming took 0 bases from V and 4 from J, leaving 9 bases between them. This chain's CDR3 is CSVEDTTFTGELFF. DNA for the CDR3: TGCAGCGTTGAAGATACCACCTTCACCGGGGAGCTGTTTTTT.

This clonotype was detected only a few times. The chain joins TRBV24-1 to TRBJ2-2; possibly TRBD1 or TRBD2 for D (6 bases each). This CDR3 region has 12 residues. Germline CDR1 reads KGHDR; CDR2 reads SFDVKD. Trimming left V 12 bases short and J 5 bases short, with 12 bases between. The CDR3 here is CAAGGMTGELFF. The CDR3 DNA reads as TGTGCCGCCGGGGGCATGACCGGGGAGCTGTTTTTT.

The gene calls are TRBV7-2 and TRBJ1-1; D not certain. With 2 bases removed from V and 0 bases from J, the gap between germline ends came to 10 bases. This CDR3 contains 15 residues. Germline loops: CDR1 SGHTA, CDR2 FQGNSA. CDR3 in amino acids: CASSLKGGLNTEAFF. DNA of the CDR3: TGTGCCAGCAGCTTAAAGGGCGGCCTGAACACTGAAGCTTTCTTT.

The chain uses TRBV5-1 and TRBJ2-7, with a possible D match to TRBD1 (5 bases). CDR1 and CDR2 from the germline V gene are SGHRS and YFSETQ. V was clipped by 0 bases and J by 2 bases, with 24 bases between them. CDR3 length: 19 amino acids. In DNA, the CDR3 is TGCGCCAGCAGCTTGGGGGTTACAGGCAACTCATTGTTTGCCTACGAGCAGTACTTC. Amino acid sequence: CASSLGVTGNSLFAYEQYF.

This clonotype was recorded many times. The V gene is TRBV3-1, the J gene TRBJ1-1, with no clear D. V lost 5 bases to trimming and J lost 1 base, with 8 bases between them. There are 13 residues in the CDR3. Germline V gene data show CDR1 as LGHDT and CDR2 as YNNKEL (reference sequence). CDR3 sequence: CASSRAGNTEAFF. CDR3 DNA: TGTGCCAGCAGCAGGGCAGGGAACACTGAAGCTTTCTTT.

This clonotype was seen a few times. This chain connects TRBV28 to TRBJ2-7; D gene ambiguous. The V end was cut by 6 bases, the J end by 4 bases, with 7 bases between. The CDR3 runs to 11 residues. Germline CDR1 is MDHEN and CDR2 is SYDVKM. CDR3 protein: CASSTPYEQYF. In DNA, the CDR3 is TGTGCCAGCAGCACGCCGTACGAGCAGTACTTC.

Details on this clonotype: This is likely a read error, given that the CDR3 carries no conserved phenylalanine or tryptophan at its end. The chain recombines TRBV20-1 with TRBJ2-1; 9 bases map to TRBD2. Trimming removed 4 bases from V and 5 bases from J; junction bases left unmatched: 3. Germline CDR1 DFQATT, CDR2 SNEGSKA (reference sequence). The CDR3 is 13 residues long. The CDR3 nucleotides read TGCAGTGCTATAGCGGGGGACAACAATGAGCAGTTCCTC. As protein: CSAIAGDNNEQFL.

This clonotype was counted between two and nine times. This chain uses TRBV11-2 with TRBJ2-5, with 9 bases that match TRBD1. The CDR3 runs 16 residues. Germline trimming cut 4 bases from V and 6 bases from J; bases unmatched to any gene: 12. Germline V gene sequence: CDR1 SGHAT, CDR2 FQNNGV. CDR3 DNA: TGTGCCAGCAGCTCCTCCGGCACAGGGGGCATGAAGACCCAGTACTTC. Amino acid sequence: CASSSSGTGGMKTQYF.

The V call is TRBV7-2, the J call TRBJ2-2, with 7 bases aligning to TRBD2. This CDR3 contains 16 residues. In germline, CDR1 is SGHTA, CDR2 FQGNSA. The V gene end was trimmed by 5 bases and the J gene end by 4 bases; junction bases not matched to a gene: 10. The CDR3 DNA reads TGTGCCAGCAGCCCACCGACTAGCCCACCCACCGGGGAGCTGTTTTTT. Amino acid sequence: CASSPPTSPPTGELFF.

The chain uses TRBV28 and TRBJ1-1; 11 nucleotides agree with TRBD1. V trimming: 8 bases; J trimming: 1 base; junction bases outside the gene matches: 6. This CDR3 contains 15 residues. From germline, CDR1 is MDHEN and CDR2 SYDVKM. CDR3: CASGQGALGNTEAFF. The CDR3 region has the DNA TGTGCCAGCGGACAGGGGGCTTTGGGGAACACTGAAGCTTTCTTT.

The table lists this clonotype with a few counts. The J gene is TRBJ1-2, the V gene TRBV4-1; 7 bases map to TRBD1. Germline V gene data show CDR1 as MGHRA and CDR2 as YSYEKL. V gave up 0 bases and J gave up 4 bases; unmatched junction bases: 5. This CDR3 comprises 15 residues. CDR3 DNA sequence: TGCGCCAGCAGCCAAGACAACAGGGGCGGCTATGGCTACACCTTC. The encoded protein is CASSQDNRGGYGYTF.

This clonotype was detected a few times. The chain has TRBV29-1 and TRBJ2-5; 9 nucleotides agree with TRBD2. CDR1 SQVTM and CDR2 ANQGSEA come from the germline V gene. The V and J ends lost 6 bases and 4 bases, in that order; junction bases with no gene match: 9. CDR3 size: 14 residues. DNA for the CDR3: TGCAGCGTCGCGGGAGGGGGGGCGCGAGAGACCCAGTACTTC. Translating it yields CSVAGGGARETQYF.